The next 7 T cell receptor beta chains were all read from a single sample in a study of cytomegalovirus exposure and HLA in healthy donors. The PCR contained 60 Vbeta and 13 Jbeta primers. This table comes from immunoSEQ multiplex PCR, and its TCRdb copy is limited to in-frame clones, with some not included. The sample includes about 85,000 clones, under 80% of them seen just once. Material for sequencing was PBMCs. All receptors come from a boy aged 5-17 years in good health and CMV-seronegative.

The J gene is TRBJ2-1, the V gene TRBV28; D is possibly TRBD2 (6 bases). The germline V gene has CDR1 MDHEN and CDR2 SYDVKM. CDR3 length: 13 residues. V gave up 4 bases and J gave up 4 bases, with 8 bases separating them. The CDR3 spells CASSWGGYNEQFF. Here the CDR3 DNA reads TGTGCCAGCAGTTGGGGAGGATACAATGAGCAGTTCTTC.

The chain employs TRBV2 and TRBJ2-7; 8 bases agree with TRBD1. Germline values: CDR1 SNHLY, CDR2 FYNNEI. J was trimmed by 3 bases and V by 6 bases; bases with no gene match: 19. The CDR3 sequence is 18 residues long. The CDR3 loop is CASSPGQGQLGGNYEQYF. The DNA of the CDR3 is TGTGCCAGCAGCCCTGGACAGGGTCAACTCGGCGGGAACTACGAGCAGTACTTC.

This chain uses TRBV28 with TRBJ1-1; 7 nucleotides align to TRBD1. This CDR3 is built from 15 residues. CDR1 and CDR2 (germline): MDHEN, SYDVKM. J was trimmed by 3 bases and V by 6 bases; bases with no gene match: 10. The CDR3 loop reads CASRDRLLRDTEAFF. CDR3 DNA sequence: TGTGCCAGCAGGGACAGGCTGCTGAGGGACACTGAAGCTTTCTTT.

This clone has just one count. The rearrangement links TRBV28 to TRBJ2-1, with TRBD2 as a possible D gene (5 bases). V lost 9 bases, J lost 2 bases, and 14 bases lay in between. The V gene's germline CDR1 is MDHEN and CDR2 SYDVKM. This CDR3 has 14 residues. The CDR3 sequence is CASTGVSPYNEQFF. The CDR3 region has the DNA TGTGCCAGTACCGGGGTGAGCCCCTACAATGAGCAGTTCTTC.

V is TRBV19 and J is TRBJ1-2, with D perhaps matching TRBD1 (5 bases). The CDR3 is 14 residues long. V lost 10 bases and J 4 bases, leaving 19 bases between the germline ends. The V gene's germline CDR1 is LNHDA and CDR2 SQIVND (reference sequence). In nucleotides, the CDR3 is TGTGCCACCAGTAGTGGCGGGGGACGCTATGGCTACACCTTC. Amino acids: CATSSGGGRYGYTF.

The rearrangement joins TRBV6-1 to TRBJ2-7; tentative D call: TRBD1 (5 bases). Germline values: CDR1 MNHNS, CDR2 SASEGT. Trimming cost V 4 bases and J 5 bases, with 15 bases left between them. The CDR3 covers 14 residues. This chain's CDR3 is CASSGVRAGNEQYF. The DNA of the CDR3 is TGTGCCAGCAGTGGAGTCAGGGCTGGCAACGAGCAGTACTTC.

The rearrangement joins TRBV2 to TRBJ1-5; 9 nucleotides match TRBD1. There are 17 residues in the CDR3. Germline V CDR1 and CDR2: SNHLY, FYNNEI. V lost 6 bases, J lost 5 bases, and 14 bases stayed unmatched. CDR3 DNA sequence: TGTGCCAGCAGCCGCTCTGAACAGGGGGCGCGGGATCAGCCCCAGCATTTT. Its translation is CASSRSEQGARDQPQHF. Full variable domain (missing parts from reference TRBV2 and TRBJ1-5): EPEVTQTPSHQVTQMGQEVILRCVPISNHLYFYWYRQILGQKVEFLVSFYNNEISEKSEIFDDQFSVERPDGSNFTLKIRSTKLEDSAMYFCASSRSEQGARDQPQHFGDGTRLSIL.